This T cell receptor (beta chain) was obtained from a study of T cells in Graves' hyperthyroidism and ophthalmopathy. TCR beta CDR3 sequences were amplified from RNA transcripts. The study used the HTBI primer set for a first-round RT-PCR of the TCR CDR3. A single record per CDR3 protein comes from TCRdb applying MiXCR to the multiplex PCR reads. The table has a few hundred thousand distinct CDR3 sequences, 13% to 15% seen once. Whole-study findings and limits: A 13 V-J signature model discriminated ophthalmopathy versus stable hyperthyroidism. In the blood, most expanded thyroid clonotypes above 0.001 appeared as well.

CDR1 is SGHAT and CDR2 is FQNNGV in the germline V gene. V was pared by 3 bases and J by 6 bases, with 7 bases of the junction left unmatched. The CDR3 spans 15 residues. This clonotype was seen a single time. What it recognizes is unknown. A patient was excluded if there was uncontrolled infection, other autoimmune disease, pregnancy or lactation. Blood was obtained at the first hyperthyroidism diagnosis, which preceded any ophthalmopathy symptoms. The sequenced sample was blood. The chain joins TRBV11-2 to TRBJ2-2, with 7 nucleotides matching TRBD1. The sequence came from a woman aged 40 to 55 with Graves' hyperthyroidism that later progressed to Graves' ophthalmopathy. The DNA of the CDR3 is TGTGCCAGCAGCTTTTCCCAGGGGGTCGCCGGGGAGCTGTTTTTT. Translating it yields CASSFSQGVAGELFF.